This T cell receptor (beta chain) was recorded in a study of blood T cell repertoires in COVID-19. For the study at large: Whether acute or convalescent, the COVID-19 samples came from the United States, Italy and Spain. PBMCs, B-cell-depleted T cells, or T cells provided the cDNA or gDNA that made up the material.

V lost 6 bases to trimming and J lost 4 bases; unmatched junction nucleotides: 1. Germline lookup yields CDR1 SNHLY and CDR2 FYNNEI. CDR3 length: 12 residues. In the study's own analysis: Amplification of reference gene primers provided the estimated nucleated cell counts. TCRdb keeps only in-frame clones here, not all; method: immunoSEQ multiplex PCR. V and J calls and clone size are those listed in that table; D and trimming were worked out from the DNA. The repertoire holds some 150,000 clones, with around 83% as singletons. V is TRBV2 and J is TRBJ2-3; 7 positions agree with TRBD1. Sample: peripheral blood. The sequence was collected from a woman between 45 and 60 years old with acute or convalescent COVID-19. DNA of the CDR3: TGTGCCAGCAGAGACAGGGCAGATACGCAGTATTTT. Protein sequence: CASRDRADTQYF.